The 18 T cell receptor beta chains presented below share a single source sample, sequenced in a study of CD8+ T cells in alopecia areata. As to treatment: oral pan-JAK inhibitor, 5-10 mg twice daily. Extraction and reverse transcription of RNA yielded cDNA as the sequencing template. Clones were sequenced by immunoSEQ multiplex PCR, and TCRdb holds only the in-frame ones, with some missing. Of 140,000 to 150,000 clones in the sample, 45% to 60% were seen once. Material: CD8+ T cells sorted from blood, obtained at week 4, from a patient treated with tofacitinib. Receptors were obtained from a human donor with alopecia areata.

This clone was observed once. The chain combines TRBV11-2 with TRBJ2-5; the D is unclear. V dropped 1 base and J dropped 12 bases, with 12 bases sitting between them. CDR1 is SGHAT, CDR2 FQNNGV, per germline. This CDR3 is built from 12 residues. Here the CDR3 reads CASSLGGLVEYF. CDR3 coding DNA: TGTGCCAGCAGCTTAGGAGGCCTAGTTGAGTACTTC.

The V call is TRBV2, the J call TRBJ1-1; TRBD1 might be the D (6 bases). This CDR3 comprises 13 residues. The V end lost 4 bases, the J end lost 1 base, and 7 bases lay between the germline ends. CDR1 and CDR2 (germline): SNHLY, FYNNEI. The CDR3 bases are TGTGCCAGCAGTGCGACAGGGAACACTGAAGCTTTCTTT. Protein: CASSATGNTEAFF.

This clone was recorded a few times. The CDR3 protein is CAGLTSNEQFF. DNA for the CDR3: TGTGCCGGACTCACCTCCAATGAGCAGTTCTTC. The rearrangement joins TRBV7-9 to TRBJ2-1; a possible D gene is TRBD2 (5 bases). Germline CDR1 is SEHNR and CDR2 is FQNEAQ (reference sequence). The CDR3 is made up of 11 amino acids. V was trimmed by 11 bases and J by 6 bases, leaving 11 bases between them.

The chain combines TRBV13 with TRBJ2-5, with D possibly being TRBD2 (5 bases). Germline V gene sequence: CDR1 PRHDT, CDR2 FYEKMQ (reference sequence). V was pared by 3 bases and J by 1 base, with 9 bases between. The CDR3 runs 14 residues. The CDR3 DNA sequence: TGTGCCAGCAGCTTCGAGACTACCCAAGAGACCCAGTACTTC. It specifies CASSFETTQETQYF.

This clone was seen only a few times. The chain combines TRBV19 with TRBJ2-3; 8 bases agree with TRBD2. The CDR3 spans 13 residues. Trimming at V came to 6 bases and at J to 3 bases, leaving 2 bases not matched to a gene. CDR1 is LNHDA and CDR2 is SQIVND in the germline V gene (reference sequence). CDR3 in amino acids: CASSGGATDTQYF. The CDR3, as DNA: TGTGCCAGTAGCGGGGGGGCTACAGATACGCAGTATTTT.

The genes are TRBV29-1 and TRBJ1-1, with D unresolved. The CDR3 totals 12 residues. Per germline, CDR1 SQVTM and CDR2 ANQGSEA. V shed 4 bases and J shed 1 base, with 7 bases lying between them. In DNA form, the CDR3 reads TGCAGCGTTGGATCAGAGAACACTGAAGCTTTCTTT. The encoded protein is CSVGSENTEAFF.

The chain uses TRBV7-9 and TRBJ2-3; maybe TRBD1 (5 bases). This CDR3 has 15 amino acids. Trimming shortened V by 4 bases and J by 2 bases, and 13 bases separated the two germline ends. The germline gives CDR1 SEHNR, CDR2 FQNEAQ (reference sequence). The CDR3 DNA follows: TGTGCCAGCAGCTACCGTGGGGCGATCACAGATACGCAGTATTTT. This translates into CASSYRGAITDTQYF. The complete variable domain, with remaining parts taken from reference TRBV7-9 and TRBJ2-3, reads DTGVSQNPRHKITKRGQNVTFRCDPISEHNRLYWYRQTLGQGPEFLTYFQNEAQLEKSRLLSDRFSAERPKGSFSTLEIQRTEQGDSAMYLCASSYRGAITDTQYFGPGTRLTVL.

The chain combines TRBV7-9 with TRBJ2-5; D gene ambiguous. The V end lost 6 bases, the J end lost 5 bases, and 10 bases lay between the germline ends. The CDR3 spans 12 residues. Germline V gene data show CDR1 as SEHNR and CDR2 as FQNEAQ (reference sequence). This CDR3 is CASSLLSETQYF. In DNA form, the CDR3 reads TGTGCCAGCAGTCTCCTGTCGGAGACCCAGTACTTC. Filled out from reference TRBV7-9 and TRBJ2-5, the complete variable domain reads DTGVSQNPRHKITKRGQNVTFRCDPISEHNRLYWYRQTLGQGPEFLTYFQNEAQLEKSRLLSDRFSAERPKGSFSTLEIQRTEQGDSAMYLCASSLLSETQYFGPGTRLLVL.

J is TRBJ2-7 and V is TRBV7-9; the D is unclear. In germline, CDR1 is SEHNR, CDR2 FQNEAQ (reference sequence). The CDR3 runs 16 residues. V dropped 5 bases and J dropped 0 bases, with 17 bases sitting between them. In nucleotides, the CDR3 is TGTGCCAGCAGCCCCTGGGTTGGCAGTATCTCCTACGAGCAGTACTTC. It specifies CASSPWVGSISYEQYF.

This clone showed up just a few times. J is TRBJ2-7 and V is TRBV19, with D unresolved. Germline V gene sequence: CDR1 LNHDA, CDR2 SQIVND (reference sequence). Trimming shortened V by 3 bases and J by 3 bases, and 9 bases separated the two germline ends. This CDR3 region has 13 residues. The chain's CDR3 is CASSMTVNYEQYF. Here the CDR3 DNA reads TGTGCCAGTAGTATGACGGTGAACTACGAGCAGTACTTC.

J is TRBJ1-5 and V is TRBV5-6; TRBD1 might be the D (5 bases). This CDR3 region has 13 residues. The germline V gene has CDR1 SGHDT and CDR2 YYEEEE. V was pared by 4 bases and J by 5 bases, with 10 bases between. The CDR3 loop is CASSRGKYQPQHF. CDR3 bases: TGTGCCAGCAGCCGGGGGAAGTATCAGCCCCAGCATTTT.

J is TRBJ2-4 and V is TRBV30; 7 bases agree with TRBD1. With V trimmed by 0 bases and J by 8 bases, 10 bases remained unmatched. The CDR3 totals 15 residues. Germline loops: CDR1 GTSNPN, CDR2 SVGIG (reference sequence). CDR3 in amino acids: CAWSVGAGGNDIQYF. The CDR3 nucleotides read TGTGCCTGGAGTGTAGGAGCAGGGGGAAATGACATTCAGTACTTC.

The sample holds many counts of this clone. The chain carries TRBV4-2 and TRBJ2-7; TRBD2 matches at 11 bases. This CDR3 region has 16 residues. The V gene's germline CDR1 is LGHNA and CDR2 YNFKEQ. J was trimmed by 2 bases and V by 0 bases; bases with no gene match: 3. The CDR3 protein is CASSQDATSGAYEQYF. CDR3 DNA: TGTGCCAGCAGCCAAGATGCGACTAGCGGGGCCTACGAGCAGTACTTC.

The chain couples TRBV2 to TRBJ1-1; D might be TRBD1 (5 bases). In germline, CDR1 is SNHLY, CDR2 FYNNEI. The CDR3 is 12 amino acids. With 4 bases removed from V and 6 bases from J, the gap between germline ends came to 9 bases. CDR3 loop: CASSAGFAEAFF. The CDR3 coding sequence is TGTGCCAGCAGTGCAGGGTTCGCTGAAGCTTTCTTT.

The rearrangement links TRBV5-1 to TRBJ2-3, with 12 bases identical to TRBD2. This CDR3 is built from 18 residues. In germline, CDR1 is SGHRS, CDR2 YFSETQ. Trimming at V came to 0 bases and at J to 6 bases, leaving 11 bases not matched to a gene. This CDR3 reads CASSLGLTSGGPQDTQYF. The CDR3 DNA is TGCGCCAGCAGCTTGGGACTGACTAGCGGGGGCCCACAGGATACGCAGTATTTT.

This chain uses TRBV10-3 with TRBJ2-7; no reliable D call. The CDR3 is 14 amino acids. V was clipped by 10 bases and J by 5 bases, with 21 bases between them. CDR1 and CDR2 (germline): ENHRY, SYGVKD. The CDR3 loop is CATAPGLQSDEQYF. CDR3 DNA: TGTGCCACGGCTCCCGGGCTACAGTCTGACGAGCAGTACTTC.

The V call is TRBV5-1, the J call TRBJ1-1, with TRBD1 matching over 7 bases. Germline lookup yields CDR1 SGHRS and CDR2 YFSETQ. The trim removed 2 bases at V and 3 bases at J, leaving 1 base unmatched. The CDR3 runs 13 residues. Here the CDR3 reads CASSFTGDTEAFF. The CDR3 DNA reads TGCGCCAGCAGCTTCACAGGGGACACTGAAGCTTTCTTT. Using reference TRBV5-1 and TRBJ1-1 for the parts outside the CDR3, the full variable domain is KAGVTQTPRYLIKTRGQQVTLSCSPISGHRSVSWYQQTPGQGLQFLFEYFSETQRNKGNFPGRFSGRQFSNSRSEMNVSTLELGDSALYLCASSFTGDTEAFFGQGTRLTVV.

The sample holds a few counts of this clone. This chain links TRBV27 with TRBJ1-2, with TRBD1 as a possible D gene (5 bases). V lost 6 bases and J lost 7, with 15 bases in between. The CDR3 is 13 residues long. Germline V lookup: CDR1 MNHEY, CDR2 SMNVEV (reference sequence). CDR3 bases: TGTGCCAGCAGCTCCGCAGGGTTAGGTGGCTACACCTTC. Its protein product is CASSSAGLGGYTF.